This T cell receptor (beta chain) is drawn from a study of T cell clonality in common variable immunodeficiency. The CDR3 loop spans 15 amino acids. Looked up from germline, CDR1 is SGDLS and CDR2 is YYNGEE. The ends were cut back, 2 bases at V and 5 bases at J, with 16 bases in the middle. At least ten counts were recorded for this clone. The read gets to within 3 residues of the CDR3 end, and the germline J gene fills in the rest. Each donor provided roughly 4.5 to 8.5 ml of heparinized whole blood. Data came from immunoSEQ multiplex PCR; TCRdb stores just in-frame clones and leaves some out. The sample includes over 50,000 clones, none of them occurring once.

This chain connects TRBV9 to TRBJ2-5; tentatively, D is TRBD1 (5 bases). Sequenced material: peripheral blood mononuclear cells. The sequence came from a person aged 18-69 years in good health. CDR3 region: CASSVAGHLAETQYF. CDR3 DNA, as far as it was read: TGTGCCAGCAGCGTGGCAGGACACCTCGCCGAGACC.